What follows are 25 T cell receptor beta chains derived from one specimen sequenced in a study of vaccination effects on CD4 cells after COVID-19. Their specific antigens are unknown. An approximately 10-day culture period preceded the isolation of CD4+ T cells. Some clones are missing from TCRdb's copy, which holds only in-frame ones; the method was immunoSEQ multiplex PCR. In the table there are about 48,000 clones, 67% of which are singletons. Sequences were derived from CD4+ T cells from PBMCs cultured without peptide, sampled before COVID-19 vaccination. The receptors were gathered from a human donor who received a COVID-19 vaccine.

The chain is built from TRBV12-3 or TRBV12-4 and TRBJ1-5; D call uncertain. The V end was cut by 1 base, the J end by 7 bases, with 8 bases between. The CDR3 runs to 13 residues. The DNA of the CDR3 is TGTGCCAGCAGTTTAGGATTGGGCCAGCCCCAGCATTTT. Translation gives CASSLGLGQPQHF.

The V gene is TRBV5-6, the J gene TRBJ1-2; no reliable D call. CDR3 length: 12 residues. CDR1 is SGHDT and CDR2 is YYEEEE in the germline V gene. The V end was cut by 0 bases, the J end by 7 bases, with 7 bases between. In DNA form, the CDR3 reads TGTGCCAGCAGCTTGGTCCTGGGTGGCTACACCTTC. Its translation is CASSLVLGGYTF. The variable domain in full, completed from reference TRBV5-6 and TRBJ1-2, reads DAGVTQSPTHLIKTRGQQVTLRCSPKSGHDTVSWYQQALGQGPQFIFQYYEEEERQRGNFPDRFSGHQFPNYSSELNVNALLLGDSALYLCASSLVLGGYTFGSGTRLTVV.

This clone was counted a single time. In DNA form, the CDR3 reads TGTGCCAGCAGCATCACCTCAACTGAAGCTTTCTTT. Translation: CASSITSTEAFF. J is TRBJ1-1 and V is TRBV11-1; D gene unclear. The V end was cut by 5 bases, the J end by 5 bases, with 9 bases between. Germline CDR1 reads SGHAT; CDR2 reads FQDESV (reference sequence). The CDR3 sequence is 12 residues long.

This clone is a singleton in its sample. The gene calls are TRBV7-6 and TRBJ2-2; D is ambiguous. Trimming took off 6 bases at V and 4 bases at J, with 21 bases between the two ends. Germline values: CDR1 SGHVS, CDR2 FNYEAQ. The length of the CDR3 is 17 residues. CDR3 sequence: CASSHPRLVSLTGELFF. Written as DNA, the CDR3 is TGTGCCAGCAGTCACCCTCGTCTGGTTTCGCTCACCGGGGAGCTGTTTTTT. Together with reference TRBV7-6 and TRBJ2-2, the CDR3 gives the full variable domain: GAGVSQSPRYKVTKRGQDVALRCDPISGHVSLYWYRQALGQGPEFLTYFNYEAQQDKSGLPNDRFSAERPEGSISTLTIQRTEQRDSAMYRCASSHPRLVSLTGELFFGEGSRLTVL.

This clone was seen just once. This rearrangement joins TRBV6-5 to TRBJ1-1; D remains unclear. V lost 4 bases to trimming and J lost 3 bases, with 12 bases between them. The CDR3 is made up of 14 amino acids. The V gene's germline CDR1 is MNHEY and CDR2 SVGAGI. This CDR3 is CASSSLSGYTEAFF. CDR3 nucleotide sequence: TGTGCCAGCAGTTCCCTTTCCGGGTACACTGAAGCTTTCTTT.

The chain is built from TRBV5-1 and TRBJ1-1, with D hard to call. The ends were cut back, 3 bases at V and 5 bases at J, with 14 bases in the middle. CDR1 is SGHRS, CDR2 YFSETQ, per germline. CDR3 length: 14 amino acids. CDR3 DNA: TGCGCCAGCAGCTCCGATTCTCAGGTAACTGAAGCTTTCTTT. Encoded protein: CASSSDSQVTEAFF.

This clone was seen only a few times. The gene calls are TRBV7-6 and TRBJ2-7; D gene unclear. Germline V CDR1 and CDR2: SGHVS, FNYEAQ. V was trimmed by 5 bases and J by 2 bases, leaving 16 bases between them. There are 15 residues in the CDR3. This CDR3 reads CASSPLIGKTYEQYF. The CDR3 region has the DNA TGTGCCAGCAGCCCCCTGATTGGTAAGACCTACGAGCAGTACTTC.

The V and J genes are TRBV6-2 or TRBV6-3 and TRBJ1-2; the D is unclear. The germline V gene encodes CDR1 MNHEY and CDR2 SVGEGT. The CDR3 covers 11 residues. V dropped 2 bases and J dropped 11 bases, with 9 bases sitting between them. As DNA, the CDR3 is TGTGCCAGCAGTTACCGGCGACTTTACACCTTC. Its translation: CASSYRRLYTF.

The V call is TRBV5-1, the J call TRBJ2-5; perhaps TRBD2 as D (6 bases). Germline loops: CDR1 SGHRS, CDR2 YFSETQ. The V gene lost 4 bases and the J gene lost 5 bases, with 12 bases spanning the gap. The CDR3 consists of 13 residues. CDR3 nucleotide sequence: TGCGCCAGCAGCCATCTAGCGATTGAGACCCAGTACTTC. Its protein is CASSHLAIETQYF.

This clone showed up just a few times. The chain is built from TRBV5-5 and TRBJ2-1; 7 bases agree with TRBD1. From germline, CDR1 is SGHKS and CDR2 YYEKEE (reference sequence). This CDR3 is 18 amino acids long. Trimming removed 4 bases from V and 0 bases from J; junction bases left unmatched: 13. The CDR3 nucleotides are TGTGCCAGCAGCCCAAGGGACAGACCTACATTCTCCTACAATGAGCAGTTCTTC. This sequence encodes CASSPRDRPTFSYNEQFF.

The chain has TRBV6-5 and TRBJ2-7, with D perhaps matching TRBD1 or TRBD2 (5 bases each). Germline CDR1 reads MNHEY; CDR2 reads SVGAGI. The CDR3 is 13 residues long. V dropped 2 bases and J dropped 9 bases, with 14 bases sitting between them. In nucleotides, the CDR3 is TGTGCCAGCAGTTACGGTCAGGGACGTGGGCAGTACTTC. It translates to CASSYGQGRGQYF.

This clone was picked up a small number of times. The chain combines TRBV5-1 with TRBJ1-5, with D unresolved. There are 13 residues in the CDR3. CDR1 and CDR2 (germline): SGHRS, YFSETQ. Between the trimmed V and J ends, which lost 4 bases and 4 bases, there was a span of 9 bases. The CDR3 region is CASSPGLNQPQHF. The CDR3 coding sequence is TGCGCCAGCAGCCCGGGGTTAAATCAGCCCCAGCATTTT. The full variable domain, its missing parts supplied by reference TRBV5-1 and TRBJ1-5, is KAGVTQTPRYLIKTRGQQVTLSCSPISGHRSVSWYQQTPGQGLQFLFEYFSETQRNKGNFPGRFSGRQFSNSRSEMNVSTLELGDSALYLCASSPGLNQPQHFGDGTRLSIL.

Written as DNA, the CDR3 is TGTGCCAGTATTAGGGACAAAGCGGACACTGAAGCTTTCTTT. It is translated as CASIRDKADTEAFF. The chain is built from TRBV6-5 and TRBJ1-1, with D possibly matching TRBD1 (6 bases). The CDR3 is 14 amino acids. V lost 9 bases and J lost 3, with 17 bases in between. Per the germline V gene, CDR1 is MNHEY and CDR2 is SVGAGI.

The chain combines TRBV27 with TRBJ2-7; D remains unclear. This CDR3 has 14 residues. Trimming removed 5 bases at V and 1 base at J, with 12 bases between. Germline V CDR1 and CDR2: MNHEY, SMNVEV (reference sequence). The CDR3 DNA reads TGTGCCAGCAGTCGGACGGCAGGATCCTACGAGCAGTACTTC. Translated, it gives CASSRTAGSYEQYF.

CDR3 residues: CASSLATYSNQPQHF. DNA of the CDR3: TGTGCCAGCAGCTTGGCCACCTATAGCAATCAGCCCCAGCATTTT. The rearrangement joins TRBV5-5 to TRBJ1-5; D is unclear. The V and J ends lost 0 bases and 0 bases respectively, with 7 bases between them. This CDR3 spans 15 amino acids. CDR1 and CDR2 (germline): SGHKS, YYEKEE (reference sequence).

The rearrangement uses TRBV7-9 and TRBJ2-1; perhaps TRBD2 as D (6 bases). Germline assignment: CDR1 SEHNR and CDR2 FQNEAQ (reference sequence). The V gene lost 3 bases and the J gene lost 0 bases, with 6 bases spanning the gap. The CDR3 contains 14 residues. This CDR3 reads CASSLTSSYNEQFF. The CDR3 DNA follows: TGTGCCAGCAGCTTGACTAGCTCCTACAATGAGCAGTTCTTC.

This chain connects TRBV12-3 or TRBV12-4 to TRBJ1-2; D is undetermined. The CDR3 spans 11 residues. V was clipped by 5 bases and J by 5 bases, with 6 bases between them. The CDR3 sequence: CASSGEYGYTF. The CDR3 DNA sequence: TGTGCCAGCAGTGGGGAGTATGGCTACACCTTC.

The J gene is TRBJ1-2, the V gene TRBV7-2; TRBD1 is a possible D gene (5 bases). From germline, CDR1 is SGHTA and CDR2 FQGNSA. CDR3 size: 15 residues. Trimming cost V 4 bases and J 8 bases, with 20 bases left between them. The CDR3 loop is CASSSNSGPAEGYTF. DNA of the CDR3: TGTGCCAGCAGCTCAAACTCGGGACCCGCGGAGGGCTACACCTTC.

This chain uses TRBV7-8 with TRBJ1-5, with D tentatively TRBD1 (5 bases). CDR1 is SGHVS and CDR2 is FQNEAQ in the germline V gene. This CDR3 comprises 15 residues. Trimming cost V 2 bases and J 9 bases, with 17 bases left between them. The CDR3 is CASSLPRDRGWPQHF. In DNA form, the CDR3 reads TGTGCCAGCAGCTTACCCAGGGACCGTGGATGGCCCCAGCATTTT.

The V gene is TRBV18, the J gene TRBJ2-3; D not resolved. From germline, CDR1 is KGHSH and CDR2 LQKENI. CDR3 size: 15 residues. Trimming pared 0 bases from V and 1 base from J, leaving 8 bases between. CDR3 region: CASSPPPVGTDTQYF. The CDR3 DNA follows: TGTGCCAGCTCACCACCTCCAGTCGGCACAGATACGCAGTATTTT.

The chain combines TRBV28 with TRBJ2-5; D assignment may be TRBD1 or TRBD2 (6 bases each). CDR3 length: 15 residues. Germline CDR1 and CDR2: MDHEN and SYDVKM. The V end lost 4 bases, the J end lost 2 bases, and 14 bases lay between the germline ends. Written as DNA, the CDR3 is TGTGCCAGCAGTTCTTTGGGGGGCGGACAAGAGACCCAGTACTTC. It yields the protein CASSSLGGGQETQYF. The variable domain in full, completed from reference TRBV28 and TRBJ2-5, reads DVKVTQSSRYLVKRTGEKVFLECVQDMDHENMFWYRQDPGLGLRLIYFSYDVKMKEKGDIPEGYSVSREKKERFSLILESASTNQTSMYLCASSSLGGGQETQYFGPGTRLLVL.

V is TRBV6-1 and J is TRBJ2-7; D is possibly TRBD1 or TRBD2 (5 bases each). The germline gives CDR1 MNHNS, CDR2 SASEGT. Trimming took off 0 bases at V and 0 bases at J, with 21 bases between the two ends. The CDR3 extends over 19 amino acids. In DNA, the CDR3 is TGTGCCAGCAGTGAAGCGGGACCACTACTTCGTATACCCTCCTACGAGCAGTACTTC. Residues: CASSEAGPLLRIPSYEQYF.

The CDR3 reads CASSSRTGVNEQFF. CDR3 bases: TGTGCCAGCAGCTCCCGGACAGGCGTGAATGAGCAGTTCTTC. This chain connects TRBV5-5 to TRBJ2-1; 7 positions match TRBD1. Trimming removed 3 bases from V and 7 bases from J; junction bases left unmatched: 7. There are 14 residues in the CDR3. Per germline, CDR1 SGHKS and CDR2 YYEKEE (reference sequence).

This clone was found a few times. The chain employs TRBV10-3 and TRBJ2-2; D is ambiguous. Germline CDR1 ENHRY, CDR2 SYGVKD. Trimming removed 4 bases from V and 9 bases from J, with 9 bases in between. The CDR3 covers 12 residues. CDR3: CAISGAERELFF. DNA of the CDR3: TGTGCCATCAGTGGGGCCGAACGGGAGCTGTTTTTT.

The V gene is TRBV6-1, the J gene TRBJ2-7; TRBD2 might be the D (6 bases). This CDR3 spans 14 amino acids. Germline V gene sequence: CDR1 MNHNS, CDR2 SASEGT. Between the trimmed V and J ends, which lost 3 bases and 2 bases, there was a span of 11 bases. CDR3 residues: CASSEAGGTYEQYF. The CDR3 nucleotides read TGTGCCAGCAGTGAGGCTGGGGGGACCTACGAGCAGTACTTC.